What follows are 14 T cell receptor beta chains derived from one specimen sequenced in a study of human T cells and chemical hapten exposure. TCRdb recomputed calls from the RACE reads with MiXCR, one row per CDR3 protein. The table has tens of thousands of distinct CDR3 sequences, roughly 9.1% seen once. Time point described: pre-sensitization, week 0. Treatment defined: therapeutic diphenylcyclopropenone sensitization with weekly scalp DPC. The sequenced sample was whole blood, obtained in connection with sensitization to the hapten diphenylcyclopropenone (DPC). These receptors were taken from a woman between 40 and 55 years old with alopecia areata. Some clones in this sample may be carry-over from other donors' samples.

The chain carries TRBV5-5 and TRBJ2-3; TRBD2 agrees at 13 bases. The length of the CDR3 is 16 residues. V dropped 3 bases and J dropped 5; count of bases not matched to a gene: 6. The germline V gene encodes CDR1 SGHKS and CDR2 YYEKEE (reference sequence). CDR3 residues: CASSSGTSGNVDTQYF. CDR3 bases: TGTGCCAGCAGCTCCGGGACTAGCGGGAATGTAGATACGCAGTATTTT.

V is TRBV5-1 and J is TRBJ2-1; D is unclear. Trimming left V 4 bases short and J 2 bases short, with 13 bases between. This CDR3 has 15 residues. Per the germline V gene, CDR1 is SGHRS and CDR2 is YFSETQ. DNA for the CDR3: TGCGCCAGCAGCCTTGGGTTTGGCGCCTACAATGAGCAGTTCTTC. It specifies CASSLGFGAYNEQFF.

This clonotype appeared many times. The CDR3 coding sequence is TGTGCCAGCAGTTACGGCACAGATACGCAGTATTTT. As protein: CASSYGTDTQYF. The chain carries TRBV6-2 or TRBV6-3 and TRBJ2-3; D ambiguous. The CDR3 covers 12 residues. Germline V lookup: CDR1 MNHEY, CDR2 SVGEGT. Deletions cut 2 bases from V and 1 base from J, with 1 base between.

The chain links TRBV21-1 to TRBJ2-7; TRBD2, the table's D call, lacks a check against the DNA. TRBV21-1 is a pseudogene locus. The CDR3 covers 19 residues. This CDR3 is CASSRPAGTSGDFDYEQYF. For the CDR3, the DNA is TGTGCCAGCAGCCGCCCCGCCGGGACTAGCGGGGATTTCGACTACGAGCAGTACTTC.

Ten or more counts support this clonotype. The chain has TRBV4-3 and TRBJ2-2; D might be TRBD1 (5 bases). The CDR3 runs to 15 residues. Looked up from germline, CDR1 is LGHNA and CDR2 is YSLEER. Trimming removed 0 bases at V and 13 bases at J, with 18 bases between. In DNA, the CDR3 is TGCGCCAGCAGCCAAGATGCAGGGTTCCCCGGGCTGCTGTTTTTT. As protein: CASSQDAGFPGLLFF.

CDR3 nucleotides: TGCAGCGTTGAGCGGGGGGCAGACACTGAAGCTTTCTTT. Encoded protein: CSVERGADTEAFF. The rearrangement links TRBV29-1 to TRBJ1-1; possibly TRBD1 for D (6 bases). The CDR3 totals 13 residues. CDR1 is SQVTM and CDR2 is ANQGSEA in the germline V gene. V lost 3 bases and J 3 bases, leaving 11 bases between the germline ends.

About this clonotype: This sequence may be a read error, since a much larger clone differs from it by one base. The genes are TRBV5-5 and TRBJ2-1, with TRBD1 matching 10 bases. Germline lookup yields CDR1 SGHKS and CDR2 YYEKEE (reference sequence). This CDR3 is 14 amino acids long. The junction had 9 bases not matched to a gene; V was cut back by 6 bases and J by 9 bases. CDR3 DNA sequence: TGTGCCAGCATAACCGGGACAGGGGATACTGAGCAGTTCTTC. Protein: CASITGTGDTEQFF. Supplemented by reference TRBV5-5 and TRBJ2-1, the full variable domain reads DAGVTQSPTHLIKTRGQQVTLRCSPISGHKSVSWYQQVLGQGPQFIFQYYEKEERGRGNFPDRFSARQFPNYSSELNVNALLLGDSALYLCASITGTGDTEQFFGPGTRLTVL.

This sequence joins TRBV7-9 and TRBJ1-6, with D perhaps matching TRBD1 (5 bases). Germline loops: CDR1 SEHNR, CDR2 FQNEAQ (reference sequence). The CDR3 extends over 14 amino acids. Trimming took off 3 bases at V and 11 bases at J, with 14 bases between the two ends. The CDR3 sequence: CASSFKGKFAPLHF. DNA of the CDR3: TGTGCCAGCAGCTTTAAGGGGAAGTTTGCACCCCTCCACTTT. The full variable domain, rest sourced from reference TRBV7-9 and TRBJ1-6, is DTGVSQNPRHKITKRGQNVTFRCDPISEHNRLYWYRQTLGQGPEFLTYFQNEAQLEKSRLLSDRFSAERPKGSFSTLEIQRTEQGDSAMYLCASSFKGKFAPLHFGNGTRLTVT.

This clonotype was detected only a few times. The chain couples TRBV4-3 to TRBJ2-3, with 12 bases identical to TRBD2. This CDR3 has 18 residues. Germline assignment: CDR1 LGHNA and CDR2 YSLEER. Losses at the gene ends were 4 bases for V and 2 bases for J; bases not matched to a gene: 10. CDR3 nucleotides: TGCGCCAGCAGCCTTTCCCCGAGACTAGCGGGGGTCACAGATACGCAGTATTTT. As protein: CASSLSPRLAGVTDTQYF.

The sample holds many counts of this clonotype. The genes are TRBV24-1 and TRBJ1-5; tentative D call: TRBD1 (6 bases). V was pared by 5 bases and J by 4 bases, with 14 bases between. CDR1 is KGHDR, CDR2 SFDVKD, per germline. This CDR3 contains 15 residues. CDR3 region: CATSGTRDKNQPQHF. DNA for the CDR3: TGTGCCACCAGTGGTACCCGGGACAAGAATCAGCCCCAGCATTTT.

This clonotype was seen ten or more times. The gene calls are TRBV24-1 and TRBJ2-1; D unclear. Germline V gives CDR1 KGHDR, CDR2 SFDVKD. This CDR3 comprises 14 residues. With 6 bases removed from V and 6 bases from J, the gap between germline ends came to 14 bases. CDR3 residues: CATSNSGSTNEQFF. CDR3 in DNA: TGTGCCACCAGTAACTCAGGATCTACCAATGAGCAGTTCTTC.

V usage is TRBV20-1 and J usage is TRBJ2-1; 9 bases agree with TRBD2. CDR3 length: 16 amino acids. Germline V CDR1 and CDR2: DFQATT, SNEGSKA (reference sequence). The V segment lost 3 bases and the J segment 3 bases; nucleotides outside the gene matches: 9. In DNA form, the CDR3 reads TGCAGTGCTAGTGAGCCTCTAGCGGGGTTCTACAATGAGCAGTTCTTC. It encodes CSASEPLAGFYNEQFF.

The rearrangement links TRBV4-1 to TRBJ2-3; TRBD2 aligns across 9 bases. This CDR3 spans 17 amino acids. J lost 1 base, V lost 0 bases, and 5 bases had no gene match. Germline V gene lookup returns CDR1 MGHRA and CDR2 YSYEKL. The DNA for the CDR3 is TGCGCCAGCAGCCAAGAGTTAGCTAGCGGGGGCACAGATACGCAGTATTTT. Protein sequence: CASSQELASGGTDTQYF.

The chain is built from TRBV27 and TRBJ2-1, with D possibly TRBD2 on 7 matching bases. V lost 6 bases, J lost 6 bases, and 15 bases lay in between. Germline V gene data show CDR1 as MNHEY and CDR2 as SMNVEV (reference sequence). The CDR3 spans 14 residues. CDR3 coding DNA: TGTGCCAGCAGATCCGGGGGGCTGTTCAATGAGCAGTTCTTC. This sequence encodes CASRSGGLFNEQFF.